A selection of T cell receptor beta chains follows, all from one sample in a study of vaccination and CD4 T cells after COVID-19. Using its own MiXCR run on the PCR reads, TCRdb lists one record per CDR3 protein. The table lists under 25,000 distinct CDR3 sequences, around 44% of them singletons. What these receptors recognize is not known. This material consisted of CD4+ T cells from blood, cultured in vitro, taken before SARS-CoV-2 vaccination. The receptors were gathered from a human donor who had recovered from COVID-19. CDR3s include the opening cysteine and the closing phenylalanine or tryptophan. A D gene is named only where the DNA matches it firmly. Not all rows give a size; the values are once, few, many and, for expanded clones, a class.

v_call	d_call	clone_size	j_call	cdr3_nt	cdr3_aa
TRBV5-4	NA	NA	TRBJ2-3	TGTGCCAGCAGCTTTGAAGCCGCAGATACGCAGTATTTT	CASSFEAADTQYF
TRBV20-1	TRBD2	NA	TRBJ2-7	TGCAGTGCTCTAGCGGGGGCCACCGCCTCCTACGAGCAGTACTTC	CSALAGATASYEQYF
TRBV30	NA	NA	TRBJ1-1	TGTGCCTCCGGACAGCGGAACACTGAAGCTTTCTTT	CASGQRNTEAFF
TRBV11-2	NA	once	TRBJ2-3	TGTGCCAGCAGCTTAGCTGCGGGGCCCACAGATACGCAGTATTTT	CASSLAAGPTDTQYF
TRBV2	NA	NA	TRBJ2-2	TGTGCCAGCAGTGCCACCGGGACAATCCTAGCGACCGGGGAGCTGTTTTTT	CASSATGTILATGELFF
TRBV7-9	NA	NA	TRBJ2-7	TGTGCCAGCAGCTTAGCGCATAGGGGGATCGACGAGCAGTACTTC	CASSLAHRGIDEQYF
TRBV6-1	TRBD2	NA	TRBJ2-7	TGTGCCAGCAGACGACTAGCGGGGAGGCTCTACGAGCAGTACTTC	CASRRLAGRLYEQYF
TRBV28	TRBD1	few	TRBJ1-2	TGTGCCAGTGTAGGGACAGGGGACGTTAACTATGGCTACACCTTC	CASVGTGDVNYGYTF
TRBV6-1	NA	NA	TRBJ2-6	TGTGCCAGCCGTCAGATCTCTGGGGCCAACGTCCTGACTTTC	CASRQISGANVLTF
TRBV19	NA	NA	TRBJ1-1	TGTGCCAGTAGTATCACAGGGAACATGAACACTGAAGCTTTCTTT	CASSITGNMNTEAFF
TRBV6-2/TRBV6-3	TRBD1	NA	TRBJ1-6	TGTGCCAGCAGACAGGGGTACCATAATTCACCCCTCCACTTT	CASRQGYHNSPLHF
TRBV14	NA	NA	TRBJ2-7	TGTGCCAGCAGCCAAGTACGGGGTTCTGAGCAGTACTTC	CASSQVRGSEQYF
TRBV5-4	TRBD1	few	TRBJ1-1	TGTGCCAGCAGCTCGCCCGGGACAGGGGGGAACACTGAAGCTTTCTTT	CASSSPGTGGNTEAFF
TRBV6-5	TRBD1	NA	TRBJ2-3	TGTGCCAGCAGTTACGACAGGGGAGCAGATACGCAGTATTTT	CASSYDRGADTQYF
TRBV6-1	NA	few	TRBJ1-6	TGTGCCAGCAGGACAGTCCGGGCCCTTGCAAATTCACCCCTCCACTTT	CASRTVRALANSPLHF
TRBV5-4	NA	NA	TRBJ1-1	TGTGCCAGCAGCAGGGGGACGGTCACTGAAGCTTTCTTT	CASSRGTVTEAFF
TRBV2	NA	NA	TRBJ2-7	TGTGCCAGCAGTGAAGGTGGGCAGAGGGGCTACATGCAGTACTTC	CASSEGGQRGYMQYF
TRBV20-1	NA	few	TRBJ2-7	TGCAGTGCTACCGACCGGGACTTTGGATACGAGCAGTACTTC	CSATDRDFGYEQYF
TRBV7-6	NA	NA	TRBJ2-5	TGTGCCAGCAGCTTAGTTGGTAGAAATGTTGGTGAGACCCAGTACTTC	CASSLVGRNVGETQYF
TRBV7-9	NA	few	TRBJ2-2	TGTGCCAGCAAATCTCCCCGGGCAGTCCTTAACACCGGGGAGCTGTTTTTT	CASKSPRAVLNTGELFF
TRBV7-3	NA	NA	TRBJ2-5	TGTGCCAGCAGCTTAACCCTTCAAGAGACCCAGTACTTC	CASSLTLQETQYF
TRBV27	NA	NA	TRBJ2-1	TGTGCCAGCAGTTTAACGGGAGTATCCTACAATGAGCAGTTCTTC	CASSLTGVSYNEQFF
TRBV28	TRBD1	NA	TRBJ1-5	TGTGCCAGCAGTCGGACAGGGGGGTATCAGCCCCAGCATTTT	CASSRTGGYQPQHF
TRBV6-1	NA	NA	TRBJ1-5	TGTGCCAGCACCCCCTGGGTGAGGGGAACGGGCAATCAGCCCCAGCATTTT	CASTPWVRGTGNQPQHF
TRBV5-1	NA	NA	TRBJ1-1	TGCGCCAGCAGCTTGGGGGGTGTGAACACTGAAGCTTTCTTT	CASSLGGVNTEAFF
TRBV19	NA	NA	TRBJ2-1	TGTGCCAGTAGTATTCTCGGGAGCCTCTCCTACAATGAGCAGTTCTTC	CASSILGSLSYNEQFF
TRBV27	NA	NA	TRBJ1-5	TGTGCCAGCAGGTCAGAATACAGCCAGCCCCAGCATTTT	CASRSEYSQPQHF
TRBV7-2	TRBD1	NA	TRBJ2-1	TGTGCCAGCAGCCTCGGGACAGGACCCTACAATGAGCAGTTCTTC	CASSLGTGPYNEQFF
TRBV12-3/TRBV12-4	NA	NA	TRBJ1-5	TGTGCCAGCAGTTTGTTGGGCTATAGCAATCAGCCCCAGCATTTT	CASSLLGYSNQPQHF
TRBV7-2	TRBD1	NA	TRBJ1-1	TGTGCCAGCAGCTTAGAGATTGCAGGACAGGGTGAAGCTTTCTTT	CASSLEIAGQGEAFF
TRBV7-8	NA	medium-sized	TRBJ2-5	TGTGCCAGCAGCCTCAGGGTAATCTGGCAAGAGACCCAGTACTTC	CASSLRVIWQETQYF
TRBV20-1	NA	NA	TRBJ1-5	TGCAGTGCTAGTCAGTCGACCGGCAATCAGCCCCAGCATTTT	CSASQSTGNQPQHF
TRBV20-1	NA	NA	TRBJ2-1	TGCAGTGCTAGAGATTGGGGGTCCTTGGCCGATGAGCAGTTCTTC	CSARDWGSLADEQFF
TRBV20-1	NA	few	TRBJ1-2	TGCAGTGCTAGAGATAATGACAGAATGTATGGCTACACCTTC	CSARDNDRMYGYTF
TRBV10-2	TRBD1	NA	TRBJ2-7	TGCGCCAGTGTAGACGCGGGACAGGGAGCCTACGAGCAGTACTTC	CASVDAGQGAYEQYF
TRBV7-3	TRBD1	NA	TRBJ2-1	TGTGCCAGCAGCTTAAATCCGACAGGGGGCAATGAGCAGTTCTTC	CASSLNPTGGNEQFF
TRBV20-1	TRBD1	NA	TRBJ1-2	TGCAGTGCCGGACAGGGGGCTTCTTATGGCTACACCTTC	CSAGQGASYGYTF
TRBV20-1	NA	NA	TRBJ2-3	TGCAGTGCCGCTGTTCCGGGGGCCCCTGATACGCAGTATTTT	CSAAVPGAPDTQYF
TRBV9	TRBD1	NA	TRBJ1-2	TGTGCCGGCAGCTCCGGGACAGGGGATGGCTACACCTTC	CAGSSGTGDGYTF
TRBV4-3	TRBD1	NA	TRBJ2-6	TGCGCCAGCAGCCAGTTGGACAGGGGTTCTGGGGCCAACGTCCTGACTTTC	CASSQLDRGSGANVLTF
TRBV20-1	TRBD1	few	TRBJ1-2	TGCAGTGCTAGACCGGGACAGAACTATGGCTACACCTTC	CSARPGQNYGYTF
TRBV12-3/TRBV12-4	TRBD1	few	TRBJ2-3	TGTGCCAGCAGCTCCCACGGACAGGGAGGTGCAGATACGCAGTATTTT	CASSSHGQGGADTQYF
TRBV7-9	NA	NA	TRBJ2-2	TGTGCCAGCAGCTTCCGTCCGGAGGCCGGGGAGCTGTTTTTT	CASSFRPEAGELFF
TRBV6-2/TRBV6-3	TRBD2	NA	TRBJ2-7	TGTGCCAGCAGTTACAGGACTAGCGGGCACTCCTACGAGCAGTACTTC	CASSYRTSGHSYEQYF
TRBV19	TRBD1	NA	TRBJ1-6	TGTGCCAGTAGACCAGACAGGGGAGTTAATTCACCCCTCCACTTT	CASRPDRGVNSPLHF
TRBV2	NA	NA	TRBJ2-1	TGTGCCAGCAAATATAGCTCCTACAATGAGCAGTTCTTC	CASKYSSYNEQFF
TRBV2	NA	few	TRBJ1-5	TGTGCCAGCAGTGAATCTCGGACAGTCGCTCAGCCCCAGCATTTT	CASSESRTVAQPQHF
TRBV6-1	NA	few	TRBJ2-4	TGTGCCAGCAGTGAAGGGGTGGCCAAAAACATTCAGTACTTC	CASSEGVAKNIQYF
TRBV6-5	NA	few	TRBJ2-7	TGTGCCAGCAGTTACGATTATGGCAGGGCGAACTCCGAGCAGTACTTC	CASSYDYGRANSEQYF
TRBV7-2	NA	NA	TRBJ1-2	TGTGCCAGCAGCGGTGCGAATCAGGGAGGAGGCTACACCTTC	CASSGANQGGGYTF
TRBV7-2	NA	few	TRBJ2-2	TGTGCCAGCACCCCAAGTCGCAGGGAGCTGTTTTTT	CASTPSRRELFF
TRBV6-1	NA	few	TRBJ1-1	TGTGCCAGCAGTGGCCGGGGGGACACTGAAGCTTTCTTT	CASSGRGDTEAFF
TRBV6-2/TRBV6-3	NA	NA	TRBJ1-2	TGTGCCAGCACGCGACTCGAGGGCTATGGCTACACCTTC	CASTRLEGYGYTF
TRBV2	NA	NA	TRBJ1-2	TGTGCCAGCAGTGAAGCCCGGGGCTACACCTTC	CASSEARGYTF
TRBV7-2	TRBD2	few	TRBJ2-4	TGTGCCAGCAGCTTAGGAGTGGGGGAGGGAGGCATTCAGTACTTC	CASSLGVGEGGIQYF